This T cell receptor beta chain was found in a study of response to subunit inactivated influenza vaccine. This clonotype was found a few times. One entry per CDR3 protein, called by TCRdb with MiXCR from the RT-PCR reads. Of 650,000 or so distinct CDR3 sequences detected, 12% to 15% appear once; the ten largest clones hold 6% to 9.5%. The sequenced sample was PBMCs from blood, obtained 14 days before vaccination. This clonotype was sampled from a man aged 50 or older who received an inactivated influenza vaccine.

DNA of the CDR3: TGCGCCAGCAGCTCCCGGATGGAAACAGATACGCAGTATTTT. Encoded protein: CASSSRMETDTQYF. The rearrangement joins TRBV5-1 to TRBJ2-3, with D unclear. The CDR3 loop spans 14 amino acids. CDR1 is SGHRS, CDR2 YFSETQ, per germline. Between the trimmed V and J ends, which lost 3 bases and 3 bases, there was a span of 11 bases. Full variable domain (remainder filled in from reference TRBV5-1 and TRBJ2-3): KAGVTQTPRYLIKTRGQQVTLSCSPISGHRSVSWYQQTPGQGLQFLFEYFSETQRNKGNFPGRFSGRQFSNSRSEMNVSTLELGDSALYLCASSSRMETDTQYFGPGTRLTVL.